Listed here are 4 T cell receptor beta chains from one sample, sequenced in a study of blood T cell repertoires in COVID-19. Some clones are missing from TCRdb's copy, which holds only in-frame ones; the method was immunoSEQ multiplex PCR. The sample has some 140,000 clones; roughly 83% are singletons. The sequenced sample was PBMCs or T cells enriched from blood (not recorded which). These receptors were obtained from a man aged 40-49 years with acute COVID-19.

This rearrangement joins TRBV7-6 to TRBJ1-3; D may be TRBD1 (5 bases). The germline CDR1 and CDR2 sequences are SGHVS and FNYEAQ. Trimming shortened V by 5 bases and J by 2 bases, and 16 bases separated the two germline ends. The CDR3 is made up of 16 amino acids. DNA of the CDR3: TGTGCCAGCAGCCCGCTGGGGGGTCGGGCTGGAAACACCATATATTTT. This gives the protein CASSPLGGRAGNTIYF.

This rearrangement joins TRBV5-5 to TRBJ2-1; 9 positions match TRBD2. Germline V lookup: CDR1 SGHKS, CDR2 YYEKEE (reference sequence). The CDR3 runs 15 residues. With 2 bases clipped from V and 5 bases from J, the junction kept 5 bases outside the gene matches. The CDR3 coding sequence is TGTGCCAGCAGCTTAGAAGCGGGGGGTCACAATGAGCAGTTCTTC. Amino acid sequence: CASSLEAGGHNEQFF.

The V and J genes are TRBV4-3 and TRBJ2-7; 13 nucleotides match TRBD2. This CDR3 contains 15 residues. Germline CDR1 reads LGHNA; CDR2 reads YSLEER. Trimming removed 4 bases from V and 3 bases from J; junction bases left unmatched: 3. The CDR3, as DNA: TGCGCCAGCAGCCCCGGGACTAGCGGGGTCTACGAGCAGTACTTC. Translation: CASSPGTSGVYEQYF.

There are a few counts of this clone. The chain carries TRBV5-1 and TRBJ2-5, with 10 bases lining up with TRBD2. Germline CDR1 SGHRS, CDR2 YFSETQ. The CDR3 runs to 14 residues. V shed 1 base, J shed 5 bases, and the junction held 2 bases outside the gene matches. The CDR3 protein is CASSLLAGDETQYF. In DNA, the CDR3 is TGCGCCAGCAGCTTGCTAGCGGGAGATGAGACCCAGTACTTC.